A single sample is the source of the 7 T cell receptor beta chains below, sequenced in a study of blood T cell repertoires in COVID-19. Some clones are missing from TCRdb's copy, which holds only in-frame ones; the method was immunoSEQ multiplex PCR. This table has 100,000 or so clones, approximately 87% appearing once. The sequencing sample was made of peripheral blood. These TCRs come from a human donor in a cohort sampled during active COVID-19.

The chain has TRBV7-2 and TRBJ2-3, with 13 bases that match TRBD2. Per the germline V gene, CDR1 is SGHTA and CDR2 is FQGNSA. V gave up 5 bases and J gave up 4 bases; unmatched junction bases: 6. The length of the CDR3 is 16 residues. DNA of the CDR3: TGTGCCAGCAGCGCGACACTAGCGGGGGGGGCAGATACGCAGTATTTT. Protein product: CASSATLAGGADTQYF. Filled out from reference TRBV7-2 and TRBJ2-3, the complete variable domain reads GAGVSQSPSNKVTEKGKDVELRCDPISGHTALYWYRQSLGQGLEFLIYFQGNSAPDKSGLPSDRFSAERTGGSVSTLTIQRTQQEDSAVYLCASSATLAGGADTQYFGPGTRLTVL.

This clone occurred a few times. Here the CDR3 DNA reads TGTGCCAGCAGCCGACCCGGGACAGGGATCGAGCAGTACTTC. Translating gives CASSRPGTGIEQYF. The chain uses TRBV11-2 and TRBJ2-7, with 9 bases lining up with TRBD1. Germline CDR1 reads SGHAT; CDR2 reads FQNNGV. V lost 5 bases to trimming and J lost 6 bases; unmatched junction nucleotides: 8. CDR3 length: 14 residues.

This clone has more than one count but fewer than ten. Other DNA sequences in this specimen translate into the identical CDR3. The chain combines TRBV18 with TRBJ2-6; D is unclear. Germline CDR1 KGHSH, CDR2 LQKENI. The CDR3 has 14 amino acids. V was clipped by 4 bases and J by 1 base, with 5 bases between them. In DNA form, the CDR3 reads TGTGCCAGCTCACTCAATTCTGGGGCCAACGTCCTGACTTTC. This codes for CASSLNSGANVLTF.

This chain joins TRBV12-3 or TRBV12-4 and TRBJ2-3; TRBD2 agrees at 7 bases. The CDR3 runs to 12 residues. After removal of 8 bases from V and 8 bases from J, the junction contained 7 bases not matched to a gene. In nucleotides, the CDR3 is TGTGCCAGCCAGCTAGCGGCAGGTACGCAGTATTTT. This gives the protein CASQLAAGTQYF.

V usage is TRBV10-2 and J usage is TRBJ1-2; 7 bases match TRBD1. Germline loops: CDR1 WSHSY, CDR2 SAAADI. Trimming cost V 6 bases and J 3 bases; bases outside gene matches: 7. CDR3 length: 14 amino acids. CDR3 sequence reads: CASRRQGNYYGYTF. CDR3 sequence (DNA): TGCGCCAGCAGGAGACAGGGAAACTACTATGGCTACACCTTC.

The rearrangement uses TRBV7-2 and TRBJ2-7, with TRBD2 matching over 9 bases. The germline gives CDR1 SGHTA, CDR2 FQGNSA. Trimming cost V 1 base and J 0 bases; bases outside gene matches: 4. CDR3 size: 16 residues. The CDR3 DNA is TGTGCCAGCAGCTTAGTTGCGGGAGGGGGCTCCTACGAGCAGTACTTC. Translated: CASSLVAGGGSYEQYF.

The J gene is TRBJ2-7, the V gene TRBV18; 12 nucleotides align to TRBD1. Per the germline V gene, CDR1 is KGHSH and CDR2 is LQKENI. The CDR3 runs 15 residues. J was trimmed by 6 bases and V by 1 base; bases with no gene match: 4. CDR3 in amino acids: CASSPLGQGAVEQYF. The DNA of the CDR3 is TGTGCCAGCTCACCACTGGGACAGGGGGCAGTCGAGCAGTACTTC.